This T cell receptor (beta chain) was profiled in a study of breast tumors, draining lymph nodes, adjacent tissues (dated by TCRdb to the mid-2010s). Background on the whole study: TCR beta repertoires were compared across tumor, adjacent nontumor tissue and axillary lymph nodes obtained from breast cancer patients. In human breast cancer, the study set out to evaluate how tumor, surrounding tissue and draining lymph node repertoires relate to one another and whether T cells may move between these sites. On the study overall, not on this receptor specifically: The conclusion that tumor T cells originate in lymph nodes was presented as consistent with a hypothesis rather than as directly demonstrated. Tumor and nontumor tissue repertoires were found to be significantly more similar in luminal-like than in basal-like breast cancer. The data were considered consistent with the idea that most tumor T cells come from the lymph node and then expand in tumor tissue. T-cell repertoire diversity in tumors was found to be lower than in lymph nodes but higher than in nontumor tissue, and preferential V and J gene usage was observed.

The run used an Illumina HiSeq 2000. Multiplex PCR amplification was used to build the TCR beta chain libraries. The amplified TCR beta chain products were analyzed by high-throughput sequencing. TCRdb reran the public reads through fastp at Q25 and MiXCR, keeping productive beta chains. Every distinct CDR3 protein forms one entry, paired with its most common genes and DNA. The sample table holds tens of thousands of distinct CDR3 sequences, of which 45% to 75% were seen once. The ten most abundant clones make up 13% to 15% of the sample. From the germline V gene (reference sequence), CDR1 is MNHNY and CDR2 is SVGAGI. Trimmed from V: 6 bases; trimmed from J: 2 bases; junction bases lacking a gene match: 5. From the cysteine up to the phenylalanine, the CDR3 has a length of 16 residues. Of all the DNA, just the CDR3 is kept, 48 bases in frame from base 1. For this clonotype: What antigen it recognizes has not been identified. One base away there is no much larger clone; base qualities are not given.

Recombination connected TRBV6-6 to TRBJ2-3; TRBD2 matches 13 bases in the middle. The TCR originated in a female donor with breast cancer. Some clones in this sample may be carry-over from other donors' samples. Sequencing was performed on breast tumor tissue. The CDR3 in this case is CASRGGLAGVTDTQYF. The DNA reads TGTGCCAGCAGGGGCGGACTAGCGGGAGTCACAGATACGCAGTATTTT.